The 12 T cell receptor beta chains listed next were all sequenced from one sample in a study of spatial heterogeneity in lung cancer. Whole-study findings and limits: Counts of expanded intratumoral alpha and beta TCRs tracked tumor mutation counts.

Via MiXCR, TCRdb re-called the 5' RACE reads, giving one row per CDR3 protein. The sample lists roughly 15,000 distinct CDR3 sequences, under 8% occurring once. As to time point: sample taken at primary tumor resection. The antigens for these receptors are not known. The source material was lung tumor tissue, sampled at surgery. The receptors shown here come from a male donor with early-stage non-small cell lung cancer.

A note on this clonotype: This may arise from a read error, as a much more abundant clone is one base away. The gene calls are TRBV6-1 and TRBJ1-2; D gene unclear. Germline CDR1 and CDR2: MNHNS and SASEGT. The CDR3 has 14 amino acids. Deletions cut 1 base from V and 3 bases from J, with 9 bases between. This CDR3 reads CASSEGHADYGYTF. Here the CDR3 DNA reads TGTGCCAGCAGTGAAGGTCATGCGGACTATGGCTACACCTTC.

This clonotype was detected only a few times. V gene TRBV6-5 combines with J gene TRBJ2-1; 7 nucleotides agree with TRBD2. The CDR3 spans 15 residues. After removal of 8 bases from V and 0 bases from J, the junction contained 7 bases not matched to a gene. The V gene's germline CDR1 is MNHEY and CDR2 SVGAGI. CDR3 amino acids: CASARWGGSYNEQFF. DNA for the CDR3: TGTGCCAGCGCTCGCTGGGGGGGCTCCTACAATGAGCAGTTCTTC.

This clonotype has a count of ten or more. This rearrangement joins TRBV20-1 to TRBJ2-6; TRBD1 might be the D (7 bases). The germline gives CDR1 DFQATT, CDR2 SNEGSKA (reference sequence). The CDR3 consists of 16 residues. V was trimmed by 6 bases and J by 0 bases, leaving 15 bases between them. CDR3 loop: CSARPRGVSGANVLTF. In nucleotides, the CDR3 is TGCAGTGCCAGACCCAGGGGGGTCTCTGGGGCCAACGTCCTGACTTTC.

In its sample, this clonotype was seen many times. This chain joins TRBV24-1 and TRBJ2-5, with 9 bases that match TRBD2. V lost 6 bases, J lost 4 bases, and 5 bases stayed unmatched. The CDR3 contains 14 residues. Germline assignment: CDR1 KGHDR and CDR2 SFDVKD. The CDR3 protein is CATSMRGGVETQYF. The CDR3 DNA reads TGTGCCACCAGTATGCGCGGGGGGGTAGAGACCCAGTACTTC.

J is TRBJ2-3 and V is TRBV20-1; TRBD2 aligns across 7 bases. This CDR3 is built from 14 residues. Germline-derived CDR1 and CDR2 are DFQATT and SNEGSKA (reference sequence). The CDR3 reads CSSGVAPWTDTQYF. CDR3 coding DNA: TGCAGCAGCGGGGTGGCCCCTTGGACAGATACGCAGTATTTT.

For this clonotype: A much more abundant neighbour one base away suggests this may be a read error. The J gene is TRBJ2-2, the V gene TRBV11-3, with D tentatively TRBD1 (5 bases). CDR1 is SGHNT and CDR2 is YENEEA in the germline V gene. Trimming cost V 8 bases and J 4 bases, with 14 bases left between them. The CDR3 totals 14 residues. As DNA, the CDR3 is TGTGCCAGCTCTTGGGGCTTAAGCACCGGGGAGCTGTTTTTT. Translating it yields CASSWGLSTGELFF.

This chain's CDR3 is CSARGVGTTGHTGELFF. The CDR3 coding sequence is TGCAGTGCTAGAGGGGTGGGGACTACAGGCCACACCGGGGAGCTGTTTTTT. The J gene is TRBJ2-2, the V gene TRBV20-1; 7 nucleotides agree with TRBD2. V lost 1 base, J lost 3 bases, and 11 bases stayed unmatched. Per germline, CDR1 DFQATT and CDR2 SNEGSKA (reference sequence). The CDR3 length is 17 residues.

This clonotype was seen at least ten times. The CDR3, as DNA: TGTGCCAGCAGCTTTTGGTTTTTTAGGGATAACACTGAAGCTTTCTTT. Translating gives CASSFWFFRDNTEAFF. V is TRBV5-6 and J is TRBJ1-1, with D hard to call. The CDR3 runs to 16 residues. Germline V gene sequence: CDR1 SGHDT, CDR2 YYEEEE. V was cut by 2 bases and J by 2 bases, with 16 bases left in between.

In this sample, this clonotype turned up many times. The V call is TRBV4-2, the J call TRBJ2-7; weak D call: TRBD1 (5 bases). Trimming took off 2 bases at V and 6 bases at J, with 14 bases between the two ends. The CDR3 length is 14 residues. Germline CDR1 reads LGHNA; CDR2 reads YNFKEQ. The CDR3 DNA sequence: TGTGCCAGCAGCCAACTCACCTTGGGGCGCGAGCAGTACTTC. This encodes CASSQLTLGREQYF.

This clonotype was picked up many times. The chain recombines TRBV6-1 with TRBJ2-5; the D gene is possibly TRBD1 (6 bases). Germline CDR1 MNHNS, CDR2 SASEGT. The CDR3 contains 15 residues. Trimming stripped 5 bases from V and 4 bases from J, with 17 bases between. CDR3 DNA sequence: TGTGCCAGCAGTCCCGAAACGCTAGGGGGAGAGACCCAGTACTTC. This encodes CASSPETLGGETQYF.

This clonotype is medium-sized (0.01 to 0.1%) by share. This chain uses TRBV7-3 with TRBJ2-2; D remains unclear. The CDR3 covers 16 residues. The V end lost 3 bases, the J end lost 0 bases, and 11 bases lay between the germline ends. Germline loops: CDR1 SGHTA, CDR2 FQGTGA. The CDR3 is CASSFLTASNTGELFF. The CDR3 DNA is TGTGCCAGCAGCTTCCTAACAGCTTCGAACACCGGGGAGCTGTTTTTT.

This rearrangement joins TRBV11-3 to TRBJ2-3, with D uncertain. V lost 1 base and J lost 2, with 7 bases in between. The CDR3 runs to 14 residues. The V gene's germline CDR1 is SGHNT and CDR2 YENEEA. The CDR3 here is CASSLGRTTDTQYF. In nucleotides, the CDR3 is TGTGCCAGCAGCTTAGGCAGGACCACAGATACGCAGTATTTT.